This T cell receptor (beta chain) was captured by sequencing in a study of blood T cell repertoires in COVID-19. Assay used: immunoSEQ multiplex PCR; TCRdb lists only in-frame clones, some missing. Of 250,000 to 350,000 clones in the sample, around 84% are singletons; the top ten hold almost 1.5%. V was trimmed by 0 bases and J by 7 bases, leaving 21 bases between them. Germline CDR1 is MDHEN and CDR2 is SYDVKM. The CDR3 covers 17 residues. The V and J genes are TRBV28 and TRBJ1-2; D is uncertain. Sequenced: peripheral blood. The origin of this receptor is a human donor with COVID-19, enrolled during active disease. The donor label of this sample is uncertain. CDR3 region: CASSLWTDLRGMSGYTF. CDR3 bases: TGTGCCAGCAGTTTATGGACGGACCTCCGAGGGATGAGTGGCTACACCTTC.